A selection of T cell receptor beta chains follows, all from one sample in a study of naive and memory T cell subsets. TCRdb used MiXCR to reprocess the 5' RACE reads, holding one entry per CDR3 protein. The sample has over 20,000 distinct CDR3 sequences, approximately 20% seen once. The origin of the receptors is a female donor in good health. CDR3s include the opening cysteine and the closing phenylalanine or tryptophan. The D gene is left open where the match is weak. Rows may omit the clone size; those that give it use once, few, many or a size class.

TRBV7-9	.	TRBJ2-7	.	TGTGCCAGCAGCTTAGAGGCTCCATACTACGAGCAGTACTTC	CASSLEAPYYEQYF
TRBV11-3	.	TRBJ2-1	medium-sized	TGTGCCAGCAGCTTAGCCGACCACAATGAGCAGTTCTTC	CASSLADHNEQFF
TRBV6-5	.	TRBJ1-5	.	TGTGCCAGCAGAAAACAACGGGGCAATCAGCCCCAGCATTTT	CASRKQRGNQPQHF
TRBV9	.	TRBJ2-2	.	TGTGCCAGCAGCCCAGGACCCAACACCGGGGAGCTGTTTTTT	CASSPGPNTGELFF
TRBV20-1	.	TRBJ2-3	few	TGCAGTGCTACAGGAAGGACAGGGGGGCGGGAGGGCCCCACAGATACGCAGTATTTT	CSATGRTGGREGPTDTQYF
TRBV6-5	.	TRBJ1-5	medium-sized	TGTGCCAGCAGTTTGTCCAGGGCCCAGCCCCAGCATTTT	CASSLSRAQPQHF
TRBV7-9	.	TRBJ2-1	many	TGTGCCAGCAGCACGGACTTAGATTCCTTCCATGAGCAGTTCTTC	CASSTDLDSFHEQFF
TRBV6-4	.	TRBJ1-1	medium-sized	TGTGCCAGCAGTGACTCGAGTCTGGCAACTGAAGCTTTCTTT	CASSDSSLATEAFF
TRBV27	.	TRBJ1-2	.	TGTGCCGCCGGGCCGAACTATGGCTACACCTTC	CAAGPNYGYTF
TRBV7-2	.	TRBJ2-5	.	TGTGCCAGCAGCGGACCGAATAGCGCCCGGACCCAGTACTTC	CASSGPNSARTQYF
TRBV20-1	.	TRBJ2-7	medium-sized	TGCAGTGCTACTACTAGCTACGAGCAGTACTTC	CSATTSYEQYF
TRBV27	.	TRBJ1-6	.	TGTGCCAGCAGTCTGCAGGTCGATAATTCACCCCTCCACTTT	CASSLQVDNSPLHF
TRBV10-3	.	TRBJ1-1	.	TGTGCCATCAGTGGTCAGACCGACGTTAACACTGAAGCTTTCTTT	CAISGQTDVNTEAFF
TRBV7-9	.	TRBJ2-5	medium-sized	TGTGCCAGCAGCGGCGCGAGTGACGTAGTAGAGACCCAGTACTTC	CASSGASDVVETQYF
TRBV15	.	TRBJ1-5	many	TGTGCCACCAGCATTCCGGAGGGGGGAAATCAGCCCCAGCATTTT	CATSIPEGGNQPQHF
TRBV12-3/TRBV12-4	.	TRBJ2-3	few	TGTGCCAGCACCTTCACAGATACGCAGTATTTT	CASTFTDTQYF
TRBV6-8	.	TRBJ2-7	many	TGTGCCAGCAGTTTCGGACAGTCCTACGAGCAGTACTTC	CASSFGQSYEQYF
TRBV7-2	.	TRBJ2-1	.	TGTGCCAGCAGCTTAGTCTCCTACAATGAGCAGTTCTTC	CASSLVSYNEQFF
TRBV7-2	.	TRBJ1-3	medium-sized	TGTGCCAGCAGCTTAGTAGTAGGGGACACCATATATTTT	CASSLVVGDTIYF
TRBV4-3	TRBD1	TRBJ2-5	few	TGCGCCAGCAGCCAAGGTGCCGGGACAGGGGAGACCCAGTACTTC	CASSQGAGTGETQYF
TRBV14	TRBD1	TRBJ2-7	many	TGTGCCAGCAGCCAAGAGGACAGGGGTTTTTTATTTTACGAGCAGTACTTC	CASSQEDRGFLFYEQYF
TRBV20-1	.	TRBJ2-5	.	TGCAGTGCCACCCAGGGGGGGAAGCAAGAGACCCAGTACTTC	CSATQGGKQETQYF
TRBV6-5	TRBD1	TRBJ2-3	many	TGTGCCAGCAGTCCTCCCCGACAGGGAACGAATACGCAGTATTTT	CASSPPRQGTNTQYF
TRBV6-5	.	TRBJ1-2	few	TGTGCCAGCAGTTACTCCCAAGTGAGATACGGCTACACCTTC	CASSYSQVRYGYTF
TRBV7-2	.	TRBJ2-7	medium-sized	TGTGCCAGCAGGTCTGGACGGGATGTATCCTACGAGCAGTACTTC	CASRSGRDVSYEQYF
TRBV20-1	.	TRBJ1-4	.	TGCAGTGCTAGCGGCTCGGGTAATGAAAAACTGTATTTT	CSASGSGNEKLYF
TRBV7-2	.	TRBJ2-7	few	TGTGCCAGCAGCTTAGACGACTACGAGCAGTACTTC	CASSLDDYEQYF
TRBV20-1	.	TRBJ2-5	.	TGCAGTGCTAGCGGGAGAGGGGATATAGAGACCCAGTACTTC	CSASGRGDIETQYF
TRBV6-5	TRBD1	TRBJ2-2	.	TGTGCCAGCGGACAGGGGATGGCCGGGGAGCTGTTTTTT	CASGQGMAGELFF
TRBV2	TRBD2	TRBJ2-2	many	TGTGCCAGTAAGGGGACTAGCGGGGATACCGGGGAGCTGTTTTTT	CASKGTSGDTGELFF
TRBV4-3	.	TRBJ2-7	many	TGCGCCAGCAGCCAACGGGAGCAAGGGTACGAGCAGTACTTC	CASSQREQGYEQYF
TRBV5-2	.	TRBJ1-6	many	TGTGCCAGCAGCTTCCAGGGGGTTAATTCACCCCTCCACTTT	CASSFQGVNSPLHF
TRBV20-1	.	TRBJ2-3	many	TGCAGTGCTAGTGGAAGGGGAAATTCCCCAGATACGCAGTATTTT	CSASGRGNSPDTQYF
TRBV27	TRBD1	TRBJ1-2	.	TGTGCCAGCAGAACGACAGGGGCTAACTATGGCTACACCTTC	CASRTTGANYGYTF